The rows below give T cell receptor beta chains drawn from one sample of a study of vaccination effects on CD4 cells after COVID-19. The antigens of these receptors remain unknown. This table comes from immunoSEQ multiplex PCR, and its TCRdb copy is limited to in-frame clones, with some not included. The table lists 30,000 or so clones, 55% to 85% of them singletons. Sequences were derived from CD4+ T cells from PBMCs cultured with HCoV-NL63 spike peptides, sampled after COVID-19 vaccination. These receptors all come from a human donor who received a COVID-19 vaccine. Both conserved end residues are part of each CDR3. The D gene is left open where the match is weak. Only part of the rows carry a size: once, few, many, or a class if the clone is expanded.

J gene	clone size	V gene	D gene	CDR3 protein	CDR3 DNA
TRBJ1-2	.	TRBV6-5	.	CASSNDGYGYTF	TGTGCCAGCAGTAACGATGGCTATGGCTACACCTTC
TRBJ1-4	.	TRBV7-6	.	CASSPSLGGRTNEKLFF	TGTGCCAGCAGCCCGAGCCTGGGAGGCAGGACGAATGAAAAACTGTTTTTT
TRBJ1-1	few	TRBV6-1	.	CASSETTNTEAFF	TGTGCCAGCAGTGAAACCACTAACACTGAAGCTTTCTTT
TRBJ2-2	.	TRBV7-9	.	CASSRVAGELFF	TGTGCCAGCAGCCGAGTTGCCGGGGAGCTGTTTTTT
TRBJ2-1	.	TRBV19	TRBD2	CASSSLAGVSNEQFF	TGTGCCAGTAGTTCCCTAGCGGGAGTAAGCAATGAGCAGTTCTTC
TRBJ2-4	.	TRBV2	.	CASSDLAKNIQYF	TGTGCCAGCAGCGACCTAGCCAAAAACATTCAGTACTTC
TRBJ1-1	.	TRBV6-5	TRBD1	CASRRQGGNTEAFF	TGTGCCAGCAGGAGACAGGGGGGGAACACTGAAGCTTTCTTT
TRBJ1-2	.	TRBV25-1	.	CASSEWGGHGYTF	TGTGCCAGCAGTGAATGGGGGGGTCATGGCTACACCTTC
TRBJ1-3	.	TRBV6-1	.	CASSEDRYSGNTIYF	TGTGCCAGCAGTGAAGACAGATACTCTGGAAACACCATATATTTT
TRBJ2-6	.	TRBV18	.	CASSPGFGTSGANVLTF	TGTGCCAGCTCACCAGGATTCGGGACATCTGGGGCCAACGTCCTGACTTTC
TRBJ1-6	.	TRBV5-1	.	CASSGGGSSYNSPLHF	TGCGCCAGCAGCGGTGGCGGGAGCTCCTATAATTCACCCCTCCACTTT
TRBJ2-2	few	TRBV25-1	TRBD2	CASQLAGVDTGELFF	TGTGCCAGCCAACTAGCGGGAGTCGACACCGGGGAGCTGTTTTTT
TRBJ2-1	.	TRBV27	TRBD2	CASSSKTSGVSGEQFF	TGTGCCAGCAGTTCCAAGACTAGCGGGGTGTCGGGCGAGCAGTTCTTC
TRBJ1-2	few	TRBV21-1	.	CASSTPNIYGYTF	TGTGCCAGCAGCACGCCAAACATCTATGGCTACACCTTC
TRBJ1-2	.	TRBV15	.	CATSRQGSNYGYTF	TGTGCCACCAGCAGACAGGGGTCTAACTATGGCTACACCTTC
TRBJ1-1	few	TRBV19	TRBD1	CASQRDRSLNTEAFF	TGTGCCAGTCAAAGGGACAGGAGTTTGAACACTGAAGCTTTCTTT
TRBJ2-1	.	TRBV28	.	CASSLDLPNASEQFF	TGTGCCAGCAGCCTGGACCTCCCGAATGCCTCGGAGCAGTTCTTC
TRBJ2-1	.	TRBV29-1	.	CSVGQQGYEQFF	TGCAGCGTTGGGCAACAGGGATACGAGCAGTTCTTC
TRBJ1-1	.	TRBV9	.	CASSTRTGNTEAFF	TGTGCCAGCAGCACCCGGACGGGGAACACTGAAGCTTTCTTT
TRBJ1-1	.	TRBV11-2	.	CASSLVSEAFF	TGTGCCAGCAGCTTAGTTTCTGAAGCTTTCTTT
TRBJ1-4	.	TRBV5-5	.	CASSSLDRPNEKLFF	TGTGCCAGCAGCTCCCTTGACAGACCTAATGAAAAACTGTTTTTT
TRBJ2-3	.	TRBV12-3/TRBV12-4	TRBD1	CASSLDRADTQYF	TGTGCCAGCAGTCTTGACAGGGCAGATACGCAGTATTTT
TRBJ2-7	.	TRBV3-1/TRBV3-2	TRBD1	CASNPSNRGPYEQYF	TGTGCCAGCAACCCCTCGAACAGGGGTCCCTACGAGCAGTACTTC
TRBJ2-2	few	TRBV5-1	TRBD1	CASSLTGARNTGELFF	TGCGCCAGCAGCCTTACAGGGGCCCGGAACACCGGGGAGCTGTTTTTT
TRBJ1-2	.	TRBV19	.	CASRDRSNYGYTF	TGTGCCAGTAGAGACAGGTCGAACTATGGCTACACCTTC
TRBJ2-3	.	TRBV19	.	CASSIGVVRGPRTDTQYF	TGTGCCAGTAGTATTGGGGTCGTGCGGGGACCTCGCACAGATACGCAGTATTTT